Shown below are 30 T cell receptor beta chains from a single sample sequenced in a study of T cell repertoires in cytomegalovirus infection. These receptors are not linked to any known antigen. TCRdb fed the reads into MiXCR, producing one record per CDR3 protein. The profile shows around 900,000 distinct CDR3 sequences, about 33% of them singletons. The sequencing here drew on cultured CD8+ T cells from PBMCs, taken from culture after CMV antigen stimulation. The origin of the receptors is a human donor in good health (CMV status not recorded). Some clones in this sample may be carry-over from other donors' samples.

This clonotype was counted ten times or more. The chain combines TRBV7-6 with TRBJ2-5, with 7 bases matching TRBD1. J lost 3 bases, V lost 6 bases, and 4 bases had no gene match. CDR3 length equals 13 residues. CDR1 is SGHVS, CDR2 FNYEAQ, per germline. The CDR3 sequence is CASRKTGKETQYF. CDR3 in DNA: TGTGCCAGCAGAAAGACAGGGAAAGAGACCCAGTACTTC.

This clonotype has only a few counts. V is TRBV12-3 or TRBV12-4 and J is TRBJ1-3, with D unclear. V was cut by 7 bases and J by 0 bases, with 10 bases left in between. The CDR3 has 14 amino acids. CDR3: CASTLTISGNTIYF. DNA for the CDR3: TGTGCCAGCACCTTGACAATCTCTGGAAACACCATATATTTT.

The CDR3 DNA reads TGTGCCAGCAGTTCCCTACCGGGGTTAGAAGCTTTCTTT. Amino acid sequence: CASSSLPGLEAFF. The chain is built from TRBV28 and TRBJ1-1; no definite D call. This CDR3 is 13 amino acids long. From germline, CDR1 is MDHEN and CDR2 SYDVKM. Trimming removed 4 bases from V and 8 bases from J, with 14 bases in between. Variable domain in full (rest from reference TRBV28 and TRBJ1-1): DVKVTQSSRYLVKRTGEKVFLECVQDMDHENMFWYRQDPGLGLRLIYFSYDVKMKEKGDIPEGYSVSREKKERFSLILESASTNQTSMYLCASSSLPGLEAFFGQGTRLTVV.

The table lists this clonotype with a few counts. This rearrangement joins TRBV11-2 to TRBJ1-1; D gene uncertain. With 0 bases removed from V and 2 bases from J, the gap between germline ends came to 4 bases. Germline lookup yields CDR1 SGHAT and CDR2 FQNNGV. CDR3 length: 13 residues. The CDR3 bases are TGTGCCAGCAGCTTAGAGTTCAACACTGAAGCTTTCTTT. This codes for CASSLEFNTEAFF.

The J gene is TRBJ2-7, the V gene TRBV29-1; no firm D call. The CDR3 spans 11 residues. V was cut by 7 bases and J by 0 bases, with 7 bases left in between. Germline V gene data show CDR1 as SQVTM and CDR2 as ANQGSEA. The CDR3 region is CSGGSSYEQYF. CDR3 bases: TGCAGCGGGGGTTCCTCCTACGAGCAGTACTTC.

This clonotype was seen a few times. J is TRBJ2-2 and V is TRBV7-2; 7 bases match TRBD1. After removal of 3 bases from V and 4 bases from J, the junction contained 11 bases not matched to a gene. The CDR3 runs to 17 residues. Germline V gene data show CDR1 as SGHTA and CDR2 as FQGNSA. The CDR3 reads CASSFGMGQPGTGELFF. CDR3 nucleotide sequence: TGTGCCAGCAGCTTCGGCATGGGACAGCCAGGCACCGGGGAGCTGTTTTTT.

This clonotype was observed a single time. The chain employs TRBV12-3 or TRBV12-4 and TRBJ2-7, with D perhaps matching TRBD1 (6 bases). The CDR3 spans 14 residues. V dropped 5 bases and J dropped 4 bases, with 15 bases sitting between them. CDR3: CASSIAGVPYEQYF. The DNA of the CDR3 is TGTGCCAGCAGTATTGCAGGGGTTCCTTACGAGCAGTACTTC.

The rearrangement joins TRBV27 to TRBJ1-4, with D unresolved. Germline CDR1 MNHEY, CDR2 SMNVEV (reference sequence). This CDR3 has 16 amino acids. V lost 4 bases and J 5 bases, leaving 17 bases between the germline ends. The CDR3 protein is CASSSKLQNSNEKLFF. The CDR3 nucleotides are TGTGCCAGCAGTTCGAAACTTCAAAACTCAAATGAAAAACTGTTTTTT.

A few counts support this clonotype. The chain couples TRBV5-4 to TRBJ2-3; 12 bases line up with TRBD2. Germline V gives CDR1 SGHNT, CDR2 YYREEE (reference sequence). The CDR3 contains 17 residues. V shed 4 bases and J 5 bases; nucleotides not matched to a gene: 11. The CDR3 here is CASSTPTSGGSGDTQYF. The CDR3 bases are TGTGCCAGCAGCACCCCCACTAGCGGGGGGAGTGGAGATACGCAGTATTTT.

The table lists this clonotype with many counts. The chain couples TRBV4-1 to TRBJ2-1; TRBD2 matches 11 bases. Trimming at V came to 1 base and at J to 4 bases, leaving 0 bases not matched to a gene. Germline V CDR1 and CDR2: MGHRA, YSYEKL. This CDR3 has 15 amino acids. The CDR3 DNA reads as TGCGCCAGCAGCCAAGGACTAGCGGGGTACAATGAGCAGTTCTTC. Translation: CASSQGLAGYNEQFF.

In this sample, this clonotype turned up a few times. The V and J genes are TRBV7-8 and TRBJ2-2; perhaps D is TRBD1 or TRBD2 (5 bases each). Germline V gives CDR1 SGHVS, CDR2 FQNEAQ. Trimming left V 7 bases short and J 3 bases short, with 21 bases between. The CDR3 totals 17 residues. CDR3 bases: TGTGCCAGCAACTACCAGGGACGTACGAGTGACACCGGGGAGCTGTTTTTT. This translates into CASNYQGRTSDTGELFF.

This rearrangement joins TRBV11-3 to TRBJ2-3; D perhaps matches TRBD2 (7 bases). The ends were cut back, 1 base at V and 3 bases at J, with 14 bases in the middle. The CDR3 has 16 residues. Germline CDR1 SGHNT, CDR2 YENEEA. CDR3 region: CASSLGGGAQTDTQYF. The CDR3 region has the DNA TGTGCCAGCAGCTTAGGAGGGGGGGCACAAACAGATACGCAGTATTTT.

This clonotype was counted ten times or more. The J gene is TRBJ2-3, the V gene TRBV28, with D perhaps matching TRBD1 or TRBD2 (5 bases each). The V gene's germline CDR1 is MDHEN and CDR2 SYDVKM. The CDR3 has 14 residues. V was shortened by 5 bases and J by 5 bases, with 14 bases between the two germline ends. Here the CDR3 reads CASSPGPYGDTQYF. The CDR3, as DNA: TGTGCCAGCAGTCCGGGGCCTTATGGAGATACGCAGTATTTT.

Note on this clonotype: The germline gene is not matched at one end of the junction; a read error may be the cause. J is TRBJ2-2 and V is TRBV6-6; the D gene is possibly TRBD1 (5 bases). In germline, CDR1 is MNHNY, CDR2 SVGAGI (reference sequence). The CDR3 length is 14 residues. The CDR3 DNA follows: TGTACCAGCAGTTACGACAGACCTCCCGGGGAGCTGTTTTTT. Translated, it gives CTSSYDRPPGELFF.

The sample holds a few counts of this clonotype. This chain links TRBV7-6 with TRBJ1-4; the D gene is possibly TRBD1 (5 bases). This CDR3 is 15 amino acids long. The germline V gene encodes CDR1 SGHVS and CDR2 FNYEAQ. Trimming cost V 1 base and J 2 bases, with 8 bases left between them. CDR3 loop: CASSLGQGTNEKLFF. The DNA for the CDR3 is TGTGCCAGCAGCTTAGGTCAGGGTACTAATGAAAAACTGTTTTTT.

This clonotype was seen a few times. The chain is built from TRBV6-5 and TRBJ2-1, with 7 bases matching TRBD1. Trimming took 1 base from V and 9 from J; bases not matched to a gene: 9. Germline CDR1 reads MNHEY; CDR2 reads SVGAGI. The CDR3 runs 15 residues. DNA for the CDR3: TGTGCCAGCAGTTACTTAGGGGGCGTTTTGGCTGAGCAGTTCTTC. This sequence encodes CASSYLGGVLAEQFF.

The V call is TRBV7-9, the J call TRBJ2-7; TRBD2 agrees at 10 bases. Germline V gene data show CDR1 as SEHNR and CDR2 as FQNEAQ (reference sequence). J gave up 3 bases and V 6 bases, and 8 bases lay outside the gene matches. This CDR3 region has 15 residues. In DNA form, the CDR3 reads TGTGCCAGCAGTTCTAGCGGGGGTACCGACTACGAGCAGTACGTC. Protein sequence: CASSSSGGTDYEQYV.

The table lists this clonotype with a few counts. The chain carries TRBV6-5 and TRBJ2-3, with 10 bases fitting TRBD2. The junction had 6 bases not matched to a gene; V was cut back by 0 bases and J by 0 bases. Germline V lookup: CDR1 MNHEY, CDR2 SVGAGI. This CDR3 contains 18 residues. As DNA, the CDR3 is TGTGCCAGCAGTTACTCGAATAGCGGGGGGCCCAGCACAGATACGCAGTATTTT. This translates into CASSYSNSGGPSTDTQYF.

The CDR3, as DNA: TGTGCCAGTAGCCACATTTCCGGTCAGCCCCAGCATTTT. The encoded protein is CASSHISGQPQHF. The chain has TRBV19 and TRBJ1-5; D unresolved. The ends were cut back, 6 bases at V and 6 bases at J, with 12 bases in the middle. Germline-derived CDR1 and CDR2 are LNHDA and SQIVND (reference sequence). The CDR3 length is 13 residues.

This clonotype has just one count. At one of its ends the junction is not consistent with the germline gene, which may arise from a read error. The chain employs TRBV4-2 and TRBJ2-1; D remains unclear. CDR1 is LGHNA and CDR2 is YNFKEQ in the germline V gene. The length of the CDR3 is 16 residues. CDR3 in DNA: TGTGCCGGCAGCCAAGAACTACCCCTTGGGTACAATGAGCAGTTCTTC. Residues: CAGSQELPLGYNEQFF.

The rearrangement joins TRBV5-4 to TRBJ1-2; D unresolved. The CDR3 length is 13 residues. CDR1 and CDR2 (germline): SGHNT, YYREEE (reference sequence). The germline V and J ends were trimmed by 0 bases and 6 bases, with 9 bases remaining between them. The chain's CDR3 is CASSLAQPDGYTF. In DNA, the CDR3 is TGTGCCAGCAGCTTGGCCCAGCCGGATGGCTACACCTTC. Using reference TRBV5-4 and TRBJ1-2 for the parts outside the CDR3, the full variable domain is ETGVTQSPTHLIKTRGQQVTLRCSSQSGHNTVSWYQQALGQGPQFIFQYYREEENGRGNFPPRFSGLQFPNYSSELNVNALELDDSALYLCASSLAQPDGYTFGSGTRLTVV.

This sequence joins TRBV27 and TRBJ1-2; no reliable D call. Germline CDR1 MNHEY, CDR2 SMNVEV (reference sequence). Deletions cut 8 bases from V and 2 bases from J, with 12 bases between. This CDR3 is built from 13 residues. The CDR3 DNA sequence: TGTGCCAGCTTGATTGGCGGGAACTATGGCTACACCTTC. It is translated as CASLIGGNYGYTF.

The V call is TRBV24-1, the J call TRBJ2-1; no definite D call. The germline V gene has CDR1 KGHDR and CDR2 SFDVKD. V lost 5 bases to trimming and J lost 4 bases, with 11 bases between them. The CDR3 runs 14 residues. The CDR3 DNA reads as TGTGCCACCAGTGGCCCTACTGAGTACAATGAGCAGTTCTTC. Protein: CATSGPTEYNEQFF.

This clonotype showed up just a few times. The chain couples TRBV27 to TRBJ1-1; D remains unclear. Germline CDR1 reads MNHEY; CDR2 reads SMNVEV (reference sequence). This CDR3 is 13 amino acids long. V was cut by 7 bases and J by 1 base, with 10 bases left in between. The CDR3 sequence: CASTGGSNTEAFF. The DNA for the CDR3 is TGTGCCAGCACTGGAGGCTCGAACACTGAAGCTTTCTTT.

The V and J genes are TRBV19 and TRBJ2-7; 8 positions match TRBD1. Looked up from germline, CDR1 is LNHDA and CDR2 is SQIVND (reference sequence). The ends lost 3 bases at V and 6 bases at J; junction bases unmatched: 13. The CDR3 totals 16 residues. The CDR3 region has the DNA TGTGCCAGTAGTATCGGACAGGGTTCCATCTTAATCGAGCAGTACTTC. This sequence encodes CASSIGQGSILIEQYF.

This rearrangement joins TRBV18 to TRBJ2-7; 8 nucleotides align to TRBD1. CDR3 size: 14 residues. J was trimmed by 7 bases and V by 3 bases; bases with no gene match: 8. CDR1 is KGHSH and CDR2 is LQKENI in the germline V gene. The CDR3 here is CASSPGTGIEEQYV. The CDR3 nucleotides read TGTGCCAGCTCACCCGGGACAGGAATAGAAGAGCAGTACGTC.

The chain's CDR3 is CASRDGTGSNQPQHF. Here the CDR3 DNA reads TGTGCCAGCAGGGATGGGACAGGTAGCAATCAGCCCCAGCATTTT. The chain links TRBV6-1 to TRBJ1-5, with TRBD1 identical over 8 bases. With 6 bases clipped from V and 0 bases from J, the junction kept 4 bases outside the gene matches. Germline V lookup: CDR1 MNHNS, CDR2 SASEGT. This CDR3 spans 15 amino acids.

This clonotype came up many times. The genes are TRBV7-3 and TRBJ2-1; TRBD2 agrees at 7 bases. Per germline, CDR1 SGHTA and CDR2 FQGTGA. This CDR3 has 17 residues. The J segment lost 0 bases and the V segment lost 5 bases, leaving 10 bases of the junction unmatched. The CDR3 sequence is CASSPGASGGSYNEQFF. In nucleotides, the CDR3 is TGTGCCAGCAGCCCTGGGGCTAGCGGAGGCTCCTACAATGAGCAGTTCTTC.

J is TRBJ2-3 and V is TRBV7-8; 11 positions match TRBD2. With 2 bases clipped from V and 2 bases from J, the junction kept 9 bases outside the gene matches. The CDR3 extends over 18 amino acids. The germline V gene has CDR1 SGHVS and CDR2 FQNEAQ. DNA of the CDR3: TGTGCCAGCAGCTTACCCCGGGGTAGCGGGGGGGCCACAGATACGCAGTATTTT. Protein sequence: CASSLPRGSGGATDTQYF.

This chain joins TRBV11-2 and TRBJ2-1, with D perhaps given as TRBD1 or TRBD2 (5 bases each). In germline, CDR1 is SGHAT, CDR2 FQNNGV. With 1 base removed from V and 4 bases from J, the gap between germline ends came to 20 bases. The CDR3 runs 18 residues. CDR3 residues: CASSLGRGALPKYNEQFF. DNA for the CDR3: TGTGCCAGCAGCTTAGGAAGGGGAGCCCTACCGAAGTACAATGAGCAGTTCTTC.